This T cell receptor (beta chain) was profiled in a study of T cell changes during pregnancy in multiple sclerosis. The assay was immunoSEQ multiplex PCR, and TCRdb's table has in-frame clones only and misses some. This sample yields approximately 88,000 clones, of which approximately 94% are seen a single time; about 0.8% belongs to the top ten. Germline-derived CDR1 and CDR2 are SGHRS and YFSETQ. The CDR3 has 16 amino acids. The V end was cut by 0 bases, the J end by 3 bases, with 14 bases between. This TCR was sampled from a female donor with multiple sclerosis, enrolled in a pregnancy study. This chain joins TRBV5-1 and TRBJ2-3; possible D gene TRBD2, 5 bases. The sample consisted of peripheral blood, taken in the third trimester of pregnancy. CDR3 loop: CASSLVRGQATDTQYF. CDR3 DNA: TGCGCCAGCAGCTTGGTTCGCGGGCAGGCTACAGATACGCAGTATTTT.